A single sample is the source of the 11 T cell receptor beta chains below, sequenced in a study of human T cells and chemical hapten exposure. TCRdb re-called the RACE reads through MiXCR, storing one row per CDR3 protein. The sample shows tens of thousands of distinct CDR3 sequences, 14% of them seen only once. The time point: pre-sensitization, week 0. Treatment given: therapeutic diphenylcyclopropenone sensitization with weekly scalp DPC. Sequencing was performed on whole blood, taken in connection with sensitization to the hapten diphenylcyclopropenone (DPC). These receptor sequences come from a woman between 50 and 59 years old with alopecia areata. Some clones in this sample may be carry-over from other donors' samples.

This clonotype came up once. This rearrangement joins TRBV19 to TRBJ2-7, with TRBD1 matching over 7 bases. CDR1 and CDR2 (germline): LNHDA, SQIVND (reference sequence). This CDR3 contains 15 residues. With V trimmed by 4 bases and J by 2 bases, 8 bases remained unmatched. CDR3 sequence (DNA): TGTGCCAGTAGTAGGGACAGCCTGTCTCCCTACGAGCAGTACTTC. Protein: CASSRDSLSPYEQYF.

This chain connects TRBV12-3 or TRBV12-4 to TRBJ1-3; D not certain. Trimming cost V 10 bases and J 1 base, with 11 bases left between them. This CDR3 has 13 amino acids. In DNA form, the CDR3 reads TGTGCCACCAATACAGTTTCTGGAAACACCATATATTTT. This gives the protein CATNTVSGNTIYF.

This clonotype showed up just a few times. The V gene is TRBV12-3 or TRBV12-4, the J gene TRBJ2-1; 9 positions agree with TRBD2. The CDR3 sequence is 15 residues long. V was pared by 5 bases and J by 9 bases, with 11 bases of the junction left unmatched. Here the CDR3 reads CASSQGGGRAVEQFF. DNA of the CDR3: TGTGCCAGCAGTCAAGGCGGCGGGAGGGCCGTTGAGCAGTTCTTC.

This clonotype was seen at least ten times. The chain combines TRBV7-2 with TRBJ2-1, with 10 bases fitting TRBD2. Germline V gene data show CDR1 as SGHTA and CDR2 as FQGNSA. The CDR3 is made up of 16 amino acids. Trimming cost V 2 bases and J 8 bases; bases outside gene matches: 9. This chain's CDR3 is CASSLFPPGTSDEQFF. The CDR3 nucleotides read TGTGCCAGCAGCTTATTCCCCCCCGGGACTAGCGATGAGCAGTTCTTC.

The chain uses TRBV29-1 and TRBJ2-1; a possible D gene is TRBD1 (6 bases). Trimming took 3 bases from V and 5 from J, leaving 14 bases between them. This CDR3 is built from 14 residues. Germline-derived CDR1 and CDR2 are SQVTM and ANQGSEA. The CDR3 is CSVDPPGTNNEQFF. CDR3 sequence (DNA): TGCAGCGTTGACCCACCAGGGACAAACAATGAGCAGTTCTTC.

V usage is TRBV20-1 and J usage is TRBJ2-1; 9 bases agree with TRBD1. V gave up 2 bases and J gave up 0 bases; unmatched junction bases: 8. The CDR3 is 17 amino acids. The germline V gene has CDR1 DFQATT and CDR2 SNEGSKA (reference sequence). The CDR3 protein is CSARRDRDYSSYNEQFF. The CDR3, as DNA: TGCAGTGCTAGACGGGACAGGGATTATAGCTCCTACAATGAGCAGTTCTTC.

The rearrangement uses TRBV29-1 and TRBJ2-4; D is ambiguous. Germline CDR1 SQVTM, CDR2 ANQGSEA. CDR3 size: 14 residues. V was cut by 7 bases and J by 0 bases, with 13 bases left in between. The CDR3 reads CSATSRLAKNIQYF. The CDR3 region has the DNA TGCAGCGCAACCTCACGGCTAGCCAAAAACATTCAGTACTTC.

This clonotype appeared a few times. The V gene is TRBV5-1, the J gene TRBJ2-1, with 11 bases fitting TRBD2. J gave up 10 bases and V 0 bases, and 6 bases lay outside the gene matches. Germline loops: CDR1 SGHRS, CDR2 YFSETQ. There are 15 residues in the CDR3. The CDR3 nucleotides read TGCGCCAGCAGCTTGGCCGTTTTAGCGGGAGGGGAGCAGTTCTTC. Protein: CASSLAVLAGGEQFF.

The CDR3 nucleotides read TGCAGTGCCAAACAACTAGCGGGGGCCACAGATACGCAGTATTTT. This sequence encodes CSAKQLAGATDTQYF. The chain has TRBV20-1 and TRBJ2-3; TRBD2 agrees at 11 bases. The CDR3 has 15 residues. V dropped 6 bases and J dropped 2; count of bases not matched to a gene: 7. The germline V gene has CDR1 DFQATT and CDR2 SNEGSKA (reference sequence).

This clonotype was seen repeatedly, ten times or more. Here the CDR3 reads CSVEHRGWDGYTF. The CDR3 DNA follows: TGCAGCGTTGAGCACAGGGGATGGGATGGCTACACCTTC. The V and J genes are TRBV29-1 and TRBJ1-2; TRBD1 aligns across 7 bases. J gave up 6 bases and V 3 bases, and 7 bases lay outside the gene matches. This CDR3 contains 13 residues. Germline lookup yields CDR1 SQVTM and CDR2 ANQGSEA.

The chain recombines TRBV20-1 with TRBJ1-2; the D is unclear. Trimming cost V 1 base and J 2 bases, with 8 bases left between them. The CDR3 spans 13 residues. CDR1 DFQATT and CDR2 SNEGSKA come from the germline V gene (reference sequence). For the CDR3, the DNA is TGCAGTGCTAGAGGGGGTCTCAACTATGGCTACACCTTC. Translating gives CSARGGLNYGYTF.